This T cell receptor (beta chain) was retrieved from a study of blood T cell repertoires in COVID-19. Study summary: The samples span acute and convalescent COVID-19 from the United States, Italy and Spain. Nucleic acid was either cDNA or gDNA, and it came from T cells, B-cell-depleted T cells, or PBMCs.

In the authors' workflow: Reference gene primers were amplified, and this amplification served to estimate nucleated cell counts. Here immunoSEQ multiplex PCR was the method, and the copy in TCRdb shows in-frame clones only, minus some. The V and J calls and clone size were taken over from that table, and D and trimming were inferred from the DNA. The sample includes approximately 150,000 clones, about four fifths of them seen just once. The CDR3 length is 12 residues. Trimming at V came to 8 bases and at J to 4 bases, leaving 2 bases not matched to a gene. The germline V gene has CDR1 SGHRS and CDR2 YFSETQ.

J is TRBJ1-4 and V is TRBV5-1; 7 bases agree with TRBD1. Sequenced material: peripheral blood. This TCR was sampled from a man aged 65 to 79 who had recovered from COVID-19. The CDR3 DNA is TGCGCCAGTACAGGGGATAATGAAAAACTGTTTTTT. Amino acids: CASTGDNEKLFF. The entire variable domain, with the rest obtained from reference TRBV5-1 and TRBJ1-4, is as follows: KAGVTQTPRYLIKTRGQQVTLSCSPISGHRSVSWYQQTPGQGLQFLFEYFSETQRNKGNFPGRFSGRQFSNSRSEMNVSTLELGDSALYLCASTGDNEKLFFGSGTQLSVL.